The following is a T cell receptor beta chain sequence with its context. This sample was included in a study of identical twins. Template switching created a universal primer site, and the cDNA included unique molecular identifiers. TCRdb ran MiXCR on the 5' RACE reads and lists one entry per CDR3 protein. The sample lists some 330,000 distinct CDR3 sequences, about 9% seen once, with about 9.1% in the top ten. All donors were healthy Caucasians. This receptor was obtained from a woman between 50 and 59 years old in good health. The sample was naive T cells sorted from blood.

Here the CDR3 reads CASSPGFRTGANVLTF. The CDR3 nucleotides are TGCGCCAGCAGCCCCGGGTTTCGCACTGGGGCCAACGTCCTGACTTTC. The rearrangement joins TRBV5-1 to TRBJ2-6; D is unclear. This CDR3 has 16 amino acids. V lost 4 bases and J lost 2, with 13 bases in between. Germline CDR1 is SGHRS and CDR2 is YFSETQ.